These T cell receptor beta chains were read from a single sample in a study of cytomegalovirus exposure and HLA in healthy donors. Profiled with immunoSEQ multiplex PCR; TCRdb holds only in-frame clones, not every one. The sample holds under 200,000 clones, roughly 85% seen once. What was sequenced was PBMCs. The receptors originated from a woman in her thirties or forties in good health and CMV-seronegative. Each CDR3 is given with its conserved first and last residue. The D gene is left open where the match is weak. Not every row has a clone size; where given, it reads once, few, many or a size class.

cdr3_aa,cdr3_nt,j_call,v_call,cdr3_length,clone_size,d_call
CASSLRRGDEQFF,TGTGCCAGCAGCTTACGGCGGGGCGATGAGCAGTTCTTC,TRBJ2-1,TRBV11-3,13,NA,NA
CATSRDGSPSGGPNEQFF,TGTGCCACCAGCAGAGATGGAAGCCCAAGCGGGGGTCCCAATGAGCAGTTCTTC,TRBJ2-1,TRBV15,18,NA,TRBD2
CASSDWTGLGGYTF,TGTGCCAGCAGTGACTGGACAGGCTTGGGGGGCTACACCTTC,TRBJ1-2,TRBV25-1,14,once,TRBD1
CASSFGRSFGNTIYF,TGTGCCAGCAGTTTTGGTAGAAGCTTTGGAAACACCATATATTTT,TRBJ1-3,TRBV28,15,NA,NA
CASRREETQYF,TGTGCCAGCAGGAGGGAAGAGACCCAGTACTTC,TRBJ2-5,TRBV7-2,11,NA,NA
CAVRDRVTDTQYF,TGTGCCGTCCGGGACAGGGTCACAGATACGCAGTATTTT,TRBJ2-3,TRBV19,13,NA,TRBD1
CSARDGNTEAFF,TGCAGCGCGCGGGACGGGAACACTGAAGCTTTCTTT,TRBJ1-1,TRBV29-1,12,once,NA
CASSIKSTGRGYTF,TGTGCCAGTAGTATAAAAAGTACGGGGAGAGGCTACACCTTC,TRBJ1-2,TRBV19,14,NA,NA
CSAGTVSYNEQFF,TGCAGCGCCGGGACAGTCTCCTACAATGAGCAGTTCTTC,TRBJ2-1,TRBV29-1,13,few,TRBD1
CASNTPGLHTGELFF,TGTGCCAGTAATACTCCGGGACTACACACCGGGGAGCTGTTTTTT,TRBJ2-2,TRBV19,15,NA,TRBD2
CATSRSPGRRGDTQYF,TGTGCCACCAGCAGGTCACCCGGGCGCAGGGGGGATACGCAGTATTTT,TRBJ2-3,TRBV15,16,NA,TRBD1
CASSPRTGPYEQYF,TGTGCCAGCAGCCCCCGGACAGGACCTTACGAGCAGTACTTC,TRBJ2-7,TRBV9,14,NA,TRBD1
CASSLARQGKETQYF,TGTGCCAGCAGCTTGGCCAGACAGGGTAAAGAGACCCAGTACTTC,TRBJ2-5,TRBV5-6,15,NA,TRBD1
CASSAREPDTQYF,TGTGCCAGCAGCGCCCGGGAGCCAGATACGCAGTATTTT,TRBJ2-3,TRBV9,13,NA,NA
CASSLTRVDEKLFF,TGTGCCAGCAGTTTGACCAGGGTGGATGAAAAACTGTTTTTT,TRBJ1-4,TRBV6-1,14,NA,NA
CASSQTPVGAGGNNEQFF,TGTGCCAGCAGCCAAACCCCGGTTGGAGCGGGAGGAAACAATGAGCAGTTCTTC,TRBJ2-1,TRBV28,18,NA,TRBD2
CASSVTGGSGNTIYF,TGTGCCAGCAGTGTAACAGGGGGCTCTGGAAACACCATATATTTT,TRBJ1-3,TRBV27,15,NA,TRBD1
CAWREDRVVAYGYTF,TGTGCCTGGAGGGAAGACAGGGTGGTTGCCTATGGCTACACCTTC,TRBJ1-2,TRBV30,15,NA,TRBD1
CASSLPGGPRGYNEQFF,TGTGCCAGCAGCTTGCCCGGGGGGCCACGCGGTTACAATGAGCAGTTCTTC,TRBJ2-1,TRBV5-6,17,NA,NA
CASSPGTGGCLKVF,TGTGCCAGCAGTCCCGGGACAGGGGGCTGTCTCAAGGTCTTC,TRBJ2-1,TRBV27,14,NA,TRBD1
CASSPNVRGSSNYGYTF,TGCGCCAGCAGCCCTAACGTTAGGGGCAGCTCTAACTATGGCTACACCTTC,TRBJ1-2,TRBV5-1,17,NA,NA
CASGRGRGTGELFF,TGTGCCAGCGGAAGGGGGCGCGGAACCGGGGAGCTGTTTTTT,TRBJ2-2,TRBV6-6,14,NA,TRBD1
CASSYTGVGTEAFF,TGTGCCAGCAGCTATACAGGGGTTGGAACTGAAGCTTTCTTT,TRBJ1-1,TRBV6-5,14,NA,TRBD1
CASNPGLAGSVTDTQYF,TGCGCCAGCAACCCGGGACTAGCGGGTTCTGTTACAGATACGCAGTATTTT,TRBJ2-3,TRBV5-1,17,NA,TRBD2
CASSQTGTAYYGYTF,TGTGCCAGCAGTCAAACCGGGACAGCCTATTATGGCTACACCTTC,TRBJ1-2,TRBV27,15,NA,TRBD1
CASSTAYEQYF,TGTGCCAGCAGTACAGCCTACGAGCAGTACTTC,TRBJ2-7,TRBV28,11,NA,NA
CASSPARDTEAFF,TGTGCCAGCAGCCCCGCCCGGGACACTGAAGCTTTCTTT,TRBJ1-1,TRBV7-8,13,NA,NA
CAWNRQGADTQYF,TGTGCCTGGAACCGACAGGGGGCCGATACGCAGTATTTT,TRBJ2-3,TRBV30,13,few,TRBD1
CASSEAQGRQPQHF,TGTGCCAGCAGTGAAGCACAGGGACGGCAGCCCCAGCATTTT,TRBJ1-5,TRBV6-1,14,NA,NA
CASSILPDIPNTEAFF,TGTGCCAGTAGTATACTTCCGGACATTCCGAACACTGAAGCTTTCTTT,TRBJ1-1,TRBV19,16,few,NA
CASRRDSSGSSPLHF,TGTGCCAGCAGGCGGGACAGCTCGGGAAGTTCACCCCTCCACTTT,TRBJ1-6,TRBV6-1,15,NA,TRBD1
CASSFQSYEQYF,TGTGCCAGCAGTTTCCAGTCCTACGAGCAGTACTTC,TRBJ2-7,TRBV28,12,few,NA
CASSSGQVNTEAFF,TGTGCCAGCAGTTCCGGACAGGTCAACACTGAAGCTTTCTTT,TRBJ1-1,TRBV27,14,NA,TRBD1
CASSQPLQGAMFEQYF,TGCGCCAGCAGCCAACCCTTACAGGGAGCTATGTTTGAGCAGTACTTC,TRBJ2-7,TRBV4-1,16,NA,NA
CASGGAGHRGYTF,TGTGCCAGCGGGGGGGCCGGGCACCGGGGCTACACCTTC,TRBJ1-2,TRBV27,13,NA,NA
CASSPSKEAVLETQYF,TGTGCCAGCAGCCCCTCGAAGGAAGCGGTCCTGGAGACCCAGTACTTC,TRBJ2-5,TRBV7-9,16,NA,NA
CASSIDRGGNQPQHF,TGTGCCAGTAGTATTGACAGGGGCGGCAATCAGCCCCAGCATTTT,TRBJ1-5,TRBV19,15,NA,TRBD1
CAWDRDSYTGELFF,TGTGCCTGGGACCGGGACAGTTACACCGGGGAGCTGTTTTTT,TRBJ2-2,TRBV30,14,NA,TRBD1
CASSRDYQETQYF,TGTGCCAGCAGTAGGGACTATCAAGAGACCCAGTACTTC,TRBJ2-5,TRBV6-1,13,NA,TRBD2
CASSEVAGVYNEQFF,TGTGCTAGCAGCGAAGTAGCGGGAGTGTACAATGAGCAGTTCTTC,TRBJ2-1,TRBV7-7,15,once,TRBD2
CASSPGVPPYEQYF,TGTGCCAGCAGCCCAGGGGTCCCCCCCTACGAGCAGTACTTC,TRBJ2-7,TRBV14,14,NA,NA
CASSQLGQSSTDTQYF,TGTGCCAGCAGCCAACTGGGACAGTCTAGCACAGATACGCAGTATTTT,TRBJ2-3,TRBV4-2,16,NA,TRBD1
CASSEGGTTNEKLFF,TGTGCCAGTAGTGAGGGAGGGACAACTAATGAAAAACTGTTTTTT,TRBJ1-4,TRBV19,15,few,NA